Listed below are T cell receptor beta chains from one sample, sequenced in a study of hypomethylating agent response in myelodysplastic syndrome. Here immunoSEQ multiplex PCR was the method, and the copy in TCRdb shows in-frame clones only, minus some. The profile shows roughly 5,000 clones, approximately 86% of them singletons. The sequenced sample was bone marrow, obtained before or after starting hypomethylating agent treatment for myelodysplastic syndrome (not recorded which). The receptor source for this set is a human donor with myelodysplastic syndrome. CDR3s include the opening cysteine and the closing phenylalanine or tryptophan. A D gene is named only where the DNA matches it firmly. The size field is filled for only some rows; it gives once, few, many or a size class.

d_call: NA; clone_size: NA; v_call: TRBV19; j_call: TRBJ1-5; cdr3_aa: CASKFWNSNQPQHF; cdr3_nt: TGTGCCAGTAAATTTTGGAATAGCAATCAGCCCCAGCATTTT
d_call: NA; clone_size: NA; v_call: TRBV6-5; j_call: TRBJ1-5; cdr3_aa: CASSYRNQPQHF; cdr3_nt: TGTGCCAGCAGTTACCGAAATCAGCCCCAGCATTTT
d_call: NA; clone_size: once; v_call: TRBV5-1; j_call: TRBJ2-6; cdr3_aa: CASSLSASSGANVLTF; cdr3_nt: TGCGCCAGCAGCTTAAGTGCTAGCTCTGGGGCCAACGTCCTGACTTTC
d_call: NA; clone_size: NA; v_call: TRBV6-5; j_call: TRBJ2-1; cdr3_aa: CASRRQPGANNEQFF; cdr3_nt: TGTGCCAGCAGACGACAACCGGGCGCCAACAATGAGCAGTTCTTC
d_call: TRBD1; clone_size: once; v_call: TRBV27; j_call: TRBJ1-5; cdr3_aa: CASSFGRGLQPQHF; cdr3_nt: TGTGCCAGCAGTTTCGGCAGGGGGCTTCAGCCCCAGCATTTT
d_call: NA; clone_size: NA; v_call: TRBV14; j_call: TRBJ1-2; cdr3_aa: CASSQDLGHNYGYTF; cdr3_nt: TGTGCCAGCAGCCAAGATCTGGGACATAACTATGGCTACACCTTC
d_call: NA; clone_size: NA; v_call: TRBV7-9; j_call: TRBJ2-2; cdr3_aa: CASSQDTGELFF; cdr3_nt: TGTGCCAGCAGCCAAGACACCGGGGAGCTGTTTTTT
d_call: NA; clone_size: few; v_call: TRBV29-1; j_call: TRBJ1-1; cdr3_aa: CSALRDTEAFF; cdr3_nt: TGCAGCGCCCTGAGGGACACTGAAGCTTTCTTT
d_call: NA; clone_size: NA; v_call: TRBV15; j_call: TRBJ1-1; cdr3_aa: CATSKESGLSMNTEAFF; cdr3_nt: TGTGCCACCAGCAAAGAGTCGGGTCTATCCATGAACACTGAAGCTTTCTTT
d_call: TRBD1; clone_size: NA; v_call: TRBV6-1; j_call: TRBJ2-4; cdr3_aa: CASSEGAGTGRNIQYF; cdr3_nt: TGTGCCAGCAGTGAAGGGGCCGGGACAGGGAGGAACATTCAGTACTTC